This passage covers 10 T cell receptor beta chains from one sample sequenced in a study of blood T cell repertoires in COVID-19. Generated by immunoSEQ multiplex PCR, the TCRdb table keeps only in-frame clones and is missing some. Here the sample spans fewer than 250,000 clones, roughly 91% being singletons. Sequencing used peripheral blood. The source of these receptors is a human donor in a cohort sampled during active COVID-19.

This clone has just a few counts. V gene TRBV18 combines with J gene TRBJ2-3; D is uncertain. The CDR3 contains 14 residues. V dropped 2 bases and J dropped 5 bases, with 11 bases sitting between them. Germline V gene sequence: CDR1 KGHSH, CDR2 LQKENI. The CDR3 nucleotides read TGTGCCAGCTCACCAAGCATCCGTGGAGATACGCAGTATTTT. Protein sequence: CASSPSIRGDTQYF.

This clone was counted once. The chain uses TRBV10-3 and TRBJ2-4; a possible D gene is TRBD2 (6 bases). This CDR3 spans 13 amino acids. The germline gives CDR1 ENHRY, CDR2 SYGVKD. Between the trimmed V and J ends, which lost 8 bases and 5 bases, there was a span of 13 bases. CDR3 in amino acids: CAIRREVENIQYF. The CDR3 DNA reads as TGTGCCATCCGCAGGGAGGTCGAAAACATTCAGTACTTC.

This clone came up once. The chain joins TRBV4-1 to TRBJ2-7; D is unresolved. The CDR3 sequence is 12 residues long. Between the trimmed V and J ends, which lost 2 bases and 4 bases, there was a span of 6 bases. The germline CDR1 and CDR2 sequences are MGHRA and YSYEKL. The CDR3 nucleotides read TGCGCCAGCAGCCAAACCGGTTACGAGCAGTACTTC. Translated: CASSQTGYEQYF.

The rearrangement joins TRBV5-6 to TRBJ2-1; 8 bases are a match to TRBD2. Germline values: CDR1 SGHDT, CDR2 YYEEEE. V was clipped by 4 bases and J by 4 bases; unmatched bases: 7. The CDR3 covers 15 residues. CDR3: CASSAGLAPYNEQFF. The CDR3 bases are TGTGCCAGCAGCGCCGGACTAGCACCTTACAATGAGCAGTTCTTC.

The rearrangement uses TRBV6-5 and TRBJ1-1; no clear D. The ends were cut back, 0 bases at V and 2 bases at J, with 4 bases in the middle. This CDR3 is built from 13 residues. Germline CDR1 reads MNHEY; CDR2 reads SVGAGI. The CDR3 sequence is CASSYSINTEAFF. The CDR3, as DNA: TGTGCCAGCAGTTACTCAATAAACACTGAAGCTTTCTTT.

The chain carries TRBV7-9 and TRBJ2-5; D perhaps matches TRBD2 (5 bases). V lost 5 bases, J lost 3 bases, and 13 bases lay in between. The CDR3 consists of 14 residues. Per the germline V gene, CDR1 is SEHNR and CDR2 is FQNEAQ (reference sequence). The CDR3 DNA sequence: TGTGCCAGCAGCCTTAGCGAAATTGAAGAGACCCAGTACTTC. Translating it yields CASSLSEIEETQYF.

The J gene is TRBJ1-2, the V gene TRBV18; D not certain. Germline lookup yields CDR1 KGHSH and CDR2 LQKENI. The CDR3 runs 13 residues. V gave up 2 bases and J gave up 4 bases, with 8 bases separating them. The CDR3 DNA reads TGTGCCAGCTCACCAACAGAGAGCTATGGCTACACCTTC. This translates into CASSPTESYGYTF.

The chain joins TRBV6-2 or TRBV6-3 to TRBJ2-5; no reliable D call. The CDR3 length is 11 residues. V shed 5 bases and J shed 3 bases, with 4 bases lying between them. Germline loops: CDR1 MNHEY, CDR2 SVGEGT. In DNA form, the CDR3 reads TGTGCCAGCAGTCCAAAAGAGACCCAGTACTTC. Its translation is CASSPKETQYF.

The J gene is TRBJ1-2, the V gene TRBV10-2, with D maybe TRBD1 (5 bases). CDR3 length: 13 amino acids. From germline, CDR1 is WSHSY and CDR2 SAAADI. V gave up 8 bases and J gave up 6 bases, with 16 bases separating them. The CDR3 nucleotides read TGCGCCAGCCGCCCGGGGGGGGGTGATGGCTACACCTTC. This gives the protein CASRPGGGDGYTF.

The chain employs TRBV3-1 (or the pseudogene TRBV3-2) and TRBJ1-6; 8 bases agree with TRBD1. V shed 0 bases and J 9 bases; nucleotides not matched to a gene: 7. Germline lookup yields CDR1 LGHDT and CDR2 YNNKEL (reference sequence). The CDR3 extends over 16 amino acids. The CDR3 here is CASSQDLGQGSSPLHF. CDR3 bases: TGTGCCAGCAGCCAAGACTTAGGACAGGGCAGTTCACCCCTCCACTTT.